This TCR beta chain was found in a study of blood T cell repertoires in COVID-19. About the research overall: Acute and convalescent COVID-19 samples came from the United States, Italy and Spain. Sources were T cells, B-cell-depleted T cells, or PBMCs; the material itself was cDNA or gDNA.

The V end lost 7 bases, the J end lost 5 bases, and 17 bases lay between the germline ends. The CDR3 is 14 amino acids. Germline V gene data show CDR1 as SEHNR and CDR2 as FQNEAQ (reference sequence). Original processing notes: Researchers report that nucleated cell counts were estimated from reference gene primer amplification. Profiled with immunoSEQ multiplex PCR; TCRdb holds only in-frame clones, not every one. V and J calls and clone size are as listed in that table; D and trimming were resolved from the DNA. Among some 220,000 clones, under 90% were seen once, and the ten largest hold 5% to 6.5%.

Sequencing was done on a sample of peripheral blood. This sequence originates from an older woman who had recovered from COVID-19. The V gene is TRBV7-9, the J gene TRBJ1-1, with D tentatively TRBD1 (5 bases). In DNA form, the CDR3 reads TGTGCCAGCACCTGGGGGGGTGAAGGGACTGAAGCTTTCTTT. It codes for CASTWGGEGTEAFF.